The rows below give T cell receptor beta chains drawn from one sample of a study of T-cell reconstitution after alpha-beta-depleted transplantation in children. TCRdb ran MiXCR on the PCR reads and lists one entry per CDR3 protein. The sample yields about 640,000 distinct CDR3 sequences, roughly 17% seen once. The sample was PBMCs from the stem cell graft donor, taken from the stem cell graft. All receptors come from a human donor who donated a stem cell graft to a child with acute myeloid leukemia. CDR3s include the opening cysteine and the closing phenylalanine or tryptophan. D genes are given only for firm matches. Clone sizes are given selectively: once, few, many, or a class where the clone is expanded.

CDR3 DNA: TGCGCCAGCACCTGGCTAGCGGGGGCCTTTTACAATGAGCAGTTCTTC
CDR3 protein: CASTWLAGAFYNEQFF
CDR3 length: 16
D gene: TRBD2
J gene: TRBJ2-1
V gene: TRBV5-1
clone size: .

CDR3 DNA: TGCGCCAGCAGCCAAGCACGGTTGGCAGGGGAGCTGTTTTTT
CDR3 protein: CASSQARLAGELFF
CDR3 length: 14
D gene: .
J gene: TRBJ2-2
V gene: TRBV4-1
clone size: many

CDR3 DNA: TGTGCCAGCAGCAAAGAGAATCAAGAGACCCAGTACTTC
CDR3 protein: CASSKENQETQYF
CDR3 length: 13
D gene: .
J gene: TRBJ2-5
V gene: TRBV7-2
clone size: .

CDR3 DNA: TGTGCCAGCAGTTATCTTCCTAGCTCCTACGAGCAGTACTTC
CDR3 protein: CASSYLPSSYEQYF
CDR3 length: 14
D gene: .
J gene: TRBJ2-7
V gene: TRBV6-5
clone size: .

CDR3 DNA: TGTGCCAGCAGTGAAACGGCCCAGGGCCGGTTGGCCAAAAACATTCAGTACTTC
CDR3 protein: CASSETAQGRLAKNIQYF
CDR3 length: 18
D gene: .
J gene: TRBJ2-4
V gene: TRBV25-1
clone size: .

CDR3 DNA: TGCAGTGCCCACGGGCGGGGGCCTAACAATGAGCAGTTCTTC
CDR3 protein: CSAHGRGPNNEQFF
CDR3 length: 14
D gene: .
J gene: TRBJ2-1
V gene: TRBV20-1
clone size: many

CDR3 DNA: TGTGCCAGCAGGCTTAGACAGGACACAGATACGCAGTATTTT
CDR3 protein: CASRLRQDTDTQYF
CDR3 length: 14
D gene: .
J gene: TRBJ2-3
V gene: TRBV28
clone size: few

CDR3 DNA: TGTGCCAGCAGCCAACAAGGGACAGGGACCGGCACAGATACGCAGTATTTT
CDR3 protein: CASSQQGTGTGTDTQYF
CDR3 length: 17
D gene: TRBD1
J gene: TRBJ2-3
V gene: TRBV4-2
clone size: few

CDR3 DNA: TGCAGTGCTAGAGCCGGGACGAGAGGGGCGAACACTGAAGCTTTCTTT
CDR3 protein: CSARAGTRGANTEAFF
CDR3 length: 16
D gene: .
J gene: TRBJ1-1
V gene: TRBV20-1
clone size: few

CDR3 DNA: TGCGCCAGCCTGGGACAGGGAAGTGATGAAGCTTTCTTT
CDR3 protein: CASLGQGSDEAFF
CDR3 length: 13
D gene: TRBD1
J gene: TRBJ1-1
V gene: TRBV10-2
clone size: many

CDR3 DNA: TGTGCCAGCAGCCCGGCGACAGGGCCCTACGAGCAGTACTTC
CDR3 protein: CASSPATGPYEQYF
CDR3 length: 14
D gene: TRBD1
J gene: TRBJ2-7
V gene: TRBV7-2
clone size: .